These 32 T cell receptor beta chains originate from one sample sequenced in a study of tumor-infiltrating lymphocytes in primary liver carcinoma. The input was 500 ng total RNA; TCR beta cDNA was made from it with a constant-region primer. TCR beta libraries came from three nested multiplex PCR rounds using slightly modified ARM-PCR. Each of the first two PCR rounds ran around 10 cycles with TRBV1-TRBV30 forward and C-beta reverse primers. MiXCR was run by TCRdb on the multiplex PCR reads, yielding one entry per CDR3 protein. This sample has some 190,000 distinct CDR3 sequences, with about 55% found just once. RNA was extracted from whole blood without cell sorting, alongside germline DNA. The sequenced sample consisted of peripheral blood. The receptor source for this set is a man between 40 and 49 years old with primary liver carcinoma and hepatitis B virus infection.

The rearrangement uses TRBV24-1 and TRBJ2-1; D is unclear. V lost 6 bases to trimming and J lost 5 bases, with 16 bases between them. The CDR3 runs to 15 residues. Germline V gives CDR1 KGHDR, CDR2 SFDVKD. The CDR3, as DNA: TGTGCCACCAGTCCCAACATTCCCCTCAACAATGAGCAGTTCTTC. Its translation is CATSPNIPLNNEQFF.

V usage is TRBV12-3 or TRBV12-4 and J usage is TRBJ2-3; D not resolved. The V gene lost 7 bases and the J gene lost 1 base, with 12 bases spanning the gap. CDR3 length: 14 residues. The CDR3 sequence is CASTPSKGTDTQYF. The CDR3, as DNA: TGTGCCAGCACCCCTTCGAAGGGCACAGATACGCAGTATTTT.

To note about this clonotype: A much larger clone is a single base away; this may be a read error. The chain carries TRBV29-1 and TRBJ2-3; weak D call: TRBD1 (5 bases). CDR1 SQVTM and CDR2 ANQGSEA come from the germline V gene. Deletions cut 5 bases from V and 0 bases from J, with 15 bases between. This CDR3 contains 15 residues. The CDR3 region has the DNA TGCAGCGTTCTAAAGGACAACACTAGCACAGATACGCAGTATTTT. It is translated as CSVLKDNTSTDTQYF.

There are many counts of this clonotype. CDR3 sequence (DNA): TGTGCCAGCAGCTTAGAGGGACAGCTTCAAGAGACCCAGTACTTC. Its translation is CASSLEGQLQETQYF. This chain uses TRBV11-1 with TRBJ2-5; TRBD1 aligns across 7 bases. V was pared by 1 base and J by 2 bases, with 4 bases of the junction left unmatched. The CDR3 spans 15 residues. Per the germline V gene, CDR1 is SGHAT and CDR2 is FQDESV (reference sequence).

This clonotype occurred a few times. An end of the junction does not agree with germline; a read error may underlie this. The V and J genes are TRBV11-1 and TRBJ2-1; 7 bases are shared with TRBD2. This CDR3 is 14 amino acids long. CDR1 is SGHAT, CDR2 FQDESV, per germline (reference sequence). This CDR3 reads CASGKAGNRNEQFF. The CDR3 DNA reads as TGTGCCAGCGGCAAAGCGGGAAATAGGAATGAGCAGTTCTTT.

Regarding this clonotype: This clone may be a read error of a much larger clone one base away. The genes are TRBV11-2 and TRBJ2-7; 8 bases align to TRBD2. The CDR3 extends over 17 amino acids. Per germline, CDR1 SGHAT and CDR2 FQNNGV. The ends lost 1 base at V and 3 bases at J; junction bases unmatched: 11. For the CDR3, the DNA is TGTGCCAGCAGCTTAGGAATAGCGGGACTATTGAGCTACGAGCAGTACTTC. It is translated as CASSLGIAGLLSYEQYF.

In the case of this clonotype: The germline gene is not matched at one end of the junction; a read error may be the cause. CDR3 sequence (DNA): TGCGCCATCAGCCAAAGGACTCTAGGACAGCTCTCCTACGAGCAGTACTTC. It yields the protein CAISQRTLGQLSYEQYF. The chain has TRBV4-1 and TRBJ2-7; D may be TRBD1 (6 bases). Germline assignment: CDR1 MGHRA and CDR2 YSYEKL. This CDR3 has 17 amino acids.

This clonotype was seen only once. A read error may account for a junction end that differs from germline. In DNA form, the CDR3 reads TGTGCCAGCAGTCTAGCGGGAATTACCGGGGAGCTGGTTTTT. It yields the protein CASSLAGITGELVF. The rearrangement links TRBV12-3 or TRBV12-4 to TRBJ2-2; 9 nucleotides align to TRBD2. The CDR3 extends over 14 amino acids.

This chain joins TRBV7-9 and TRBJ2-7; a possible D gene is TRBD1 (6 bases). V lost 3 bases and J 5 bases, leaving 17 bases between the germline ends. Germline loops: CDR1 SEHNR, CDR2 FQNEAQ (reference sequence). CDR3 length: 15 residues. The CDR3 bases are TGTGCCAGCAGCTTTCCGCCAACAGGGCAACACGAGCAGTACTTC. This encodes CASSFPPTGQHEQYF. The entire variable domain, with the rest obtained from reference TRBV7-9 and TRBJ2-7, is as follows: DTGVSQNPRHKITKRGQNVTFRCDPISEHNRLYWYRQTLGQGPEFLTYFQNEAQLEKSRLLSDRFSAERPKGSFSTLEIQRTEQGDSAMYLCASSFPPTGQHEQYFGPGTRLTVT.

V gene TRBV6-6 combines with J gene TRBJ2-1; 13 positions agree with TRBD2. Germline values: CDR1 MNHNY, CDR2 SVGAGI (reference sequence). The CDR3 totals 15 residues. V gave up 2 bases and J gave up 7 bases; unmatched junction bases: 2. This CDR3 is CASSYTSGRGNEQFF. DNA of the CDR3: TGTGCCAGCAGTTACACTAGCGGGAGGGGGAATGAGCAGTTCTTC.

Turning to this clonotype: Sequence at one end of the junction differs from germline and may be a read error. This chain connects TRBV11-2 to TRBJ2-5; TRBD1 matches 8 bases. The CDR3 contains 15 residues. Germline CDR1 and CDR2: SGHAT and FQNNGV. This CDR3 reads CASASGQGVEDTQYF. DNA for the CDR3: TGTGCCAGCGCCTCCGGACAGGGTGTAGAAGATACCCAGTACTTC.

This clonotype occurred a few times. The rearrangement joins TRBV6-2 or TRBV6-3 to TRBJ2-2; 7 bases agree with TRBD1. Germline CDR1 is MNHEY and CDR2 is SVGEGT. V trimming: 6 bases; J trimming: 4 bases; junction bases outside the gene matches: 2. The CDR3 covers 13 residues. Here the CDR3 DNA reads TGTGCCAGCAGGGCAGGGGGCACCGGGGAGCTGTTTTTT. Its translation: CASRAGGTGELFF.

This clonotype was detected many times. This chain links TRBV11-2 with TRBJ2-1, with TRBD2 matching 9 bases. J gave up 9 bases and V 8 bases, and 14 bases lay outside the gene matches. There are 15 residues in the CDR3. The germline gives CDR1 SGHAT, CDR2 FQNNGV. CDR3 region: CASGLGDSGRGEQFF. As DNA, the CDR3 is TGTGCCAGCGGACTCGGGGATAGCGGGAGAGGTGAGCAGTTCTTC.

For this clonotype: Mismatch with germline at one junction end may stem from a read error. The chain carries TRBV11-2 and TRBJ2-7, with D unresolved. Germline V gene data show CDR1 as SGHAT and CDR2 as FQNNGV. The CDR3 has 14 amino acids. The CDR3 sequence is CASNLGRSSYEQYF. DNA of the CDR3: TGTGCCAGCAACTTAGGAAGGAGCTCCTACGAGCAGTACTTC.

Notes on this clonotype: No conserved phenylalanine or tryptophan ends this CDR3, so it is likely a read error. The rearrangement joins TRBV29-1 to TRBJ2-7; D is ambiguous. V lost 4 bases and J 4 bases, leaving 20 bases between the germline ends. CDR3 length equals 15 residues. From germline, CDR1 is SQVTM and CDR2 ANQGSEA. This chain's CDR3 is CSVGTTSATPYEQYI. The CDR3 nucleotides read TGCAGCGTTGGAACTACCTCCGCGACTCCTTACGAGCAGTACATC.

The chain couples TRBV14 to TRBJ2-5; weak D call: TRBD1 (6 bases). The CDR3 is made up of 13 amino acids. Germline V lookup: CDR1 SGHDN, CDR2 FVKESK. Trimming stripped 2 bases from V and 4 bases from J, with 8 bases between. The CDR3 bases are TGTGCCAGCAGCCAAATGGACAGAGAGACCCAGTACTTC. This translates into CASSQMDRETQYF.

The genes are TRBV12-3 or TRBV12-4 and TRBJ1-6; D ambiguous. The CDR3 is made up of 13 amino acids. Deletions cut 6 bases from V and 8 bases from J, with 11 bases between. For the CDR3, the DNA is TGTGCCAGCAGAAGTATGAGGGATTCACCCCTCCACTTT. It translates to CASRSMRDSPLHF.

This clonotype has a count of ten or more. The gene calls are TRBV14 and TRBJ1-1, with 9 bases that match TRBD1. The CDR3 consists of 16 residues. With V trimmed by 5 bases and J by 1 base, 8 bases remained unmatched. Germline loops: CDR1 SGHDN, CDR2 FVKESK. The CDR3 sequence is CASSLWDRDGNTEAFF. CDR3 sequence (DNA): TGTGCCAGCAGCTTATGGGACAGGGACGGGAACACTGAAGCTTTCTTT.

Details on this clonotype: This may stem from a read error, because a much larger clone lies one nucleotide away. V usage is TRBV11-3 and J usage is TRBJ2-1; TRBD1 aligns across 11 bases. The CDR3 spans 15 residues. CDR1 and CDR2 (germline): SGHNT, YENEEA. Unmatched junction bases numbered 8, after V lost 4 bases and J lost 9 bases. The chain's CDR3 is CASSSGQGALIEQFF. CDR3 DNA sequence: TGTGCCAGCAGCTCCGGACAGGGGGCGCTCATTGAGCAGTTCTTC. Full variable domain (remainder filled in from reference TRBV11-3 and TRBJ2-1): EAGVVQSPRYKIIEKKQPVAFWCNPISGHNTLYWYLQNLGQGPELLIRYENEEAVDDSQLPKDRFSAERLKGVDSTLKIQPAELGDSAVYLCASSSGQGALIEQFFGPGTRLTVL.

The rearrangement uses TRBV4-1 and TRBJ1-5; the match to TRBD1 covers 10 bases. The CDR3 runs 16 residues. Germline CDR1 reads MGHRA; CDR2 reads YSYEKL. V dropped 6 bases and J dropped 2; count of bases not matched to a gene: 7. The CDR3 nucleotides are TGCGCCAGCAGTCCAGATGGGACAGGGGGCAATCAGCCCCAGCATTTT. Its protein product is CASSPDGTGGNQPQHF.

This clonotype was seen only once. A clone one base away is much larger, so this may be a read error. The V gene is TRBV29-1, the J gene TRBJ2-5, with D possibly TRBD1 on 5 matching bases. V shed 4 bases and J shed 5 bases, with 14 bases lying between them. CDR1 is SQVTM and CDR2 is ANQGSEA in the germline V gene. The CDR3 runs to 13 residues. The CDR3 DNA is TGCAGCGTTGCGGCGGCTAGGGGTGAGACCCAGTACTTC. Translated, it gives CSVAAARGETQYF.

The genes are TRBV29-1 and TRBJ2-1; D gene uncertain. Germline loops: CDR1 SQVTM, CDR2 ANQGSEA. This CDR3 region has 12 residues. Trimming pared 3 bases from V and 1 base from J, leaving 4 bases between. CDR3 sequence (DNA): TGCAGCGTTGATTCTTCCTACAATGAGCAGTTCTTC. Its translation is CSVDSSYNEQFF.

Only one count was recorded for this clonotype. The junction departs from germline at one end; a sequencing error may be responsible. The CDR3 nucleotides read TGTGCCAGCGGCTTAGATCGGATAGATACGCAATATTTT. Amino acids: CASGLDRIDTQYF. The V and J genes are TRBV11-3 and TRBJ2-3; D is uncertain. The CDR3 length is 13 residues. CDR1 and CDR2 from the germline V gene are SGHNT and YENEEA.

In this sample, this clonotype turned up a few times. The chain joins TRBV4-1 to TRBJ1-1; D remains ambiguous. Trimming removed 0 bases from V and 4 bases from J, with 9 bases in between. The germline V gene encodes CDR1 MGHRA and CDR2 YSYEKL. The CDR3 is 14 amino acids. The CDR3 DNA reads TGCGCCAGCAGCCAAGATATGGTTATCACTGAAGCTTTCTTT. Encoded protein: CASSQDMVITEAFF.

The genes are TRBV30 and TRBJ2-7; D remains unclear. CDR3 length: 12 amino acids. CDR1 and CDR2 (germline): GTSNPN, SVGIG (reference sequence). Trimming stripped 0 bases from V and 2 bases from J, with 5 bases between. CDR3 amino acids: CAWSVTPYEQYF. In nucleotides, the CDR3 is TGTGCCTGGAGTGTAACGCCCTACGAGCAGTACTTC.

About this clonotype: A junction end diverges from the germline sequence, so it may reflect a read error. The CDR3 DNA is TGTGCCAACAGTGAGTCGAAAGCGGGAGCAGATACGCAGTATTTT. Amino acid sequence: CANSESKAGADTQYF. The V gene is TRBV10-3, the J gene TRBJ2-3; 8 bases match TRBD2. Germline CDR1 and CDR2: ENHRY and SYGVKD. The length of the CDR3 is 15 residues.

With regard to this clonotype: A read error may explain this, as a much larger clone is one base away. The V call is TRBV11-2, the J call TRBJ2-7; tentatively, D is TRBD2 (6 bases). CDR3 length equals 14 residues. In germline, CDR1 is SGHAT, CDR2 FQNNGV. V was cut by 5 bases and J by 6 bases, with 17 bases left in between. CDR3 coding DNA: TGTGCCAGCAGCCCCCCAGGAGGGACCGGCGAGCAGTACTTC. Translating it yields CASSPPGGTGEQYF.

The rearrangement links TRBV11-2 to TRBJ2-6; D ambiguous. CDR1 is SGHAT and CDR2 is FQNNGV in the germline V gene. V lost 2 bases to trimming and J lost 7 bases, with 15 bases between them. The CDR3 sequence is 16 residues long. CDR3 in amino acids: CASSLFGPSCANVLTF. The CDR3 DNA reads TGTGCCAGCAGCTTATTCGGCCCCTCTTGTGCCAACGTCCTGACTTTC.

This clonotype was recorded once. The chain combines TRBV11-2 with TRBJ2-1; TRBD1 agrees at 7 bases. Losses at the gene ends were 2 bases for V and 8 bases for J; bases not matched to a gene: 9. The CDR3 is 15 amino acids. Germline-derived CDR1 and CDR2 are SGHAT and FQNNGV. The CDR3 nucleotides are TGTGCCAGCAGCTTAACCGGGGCAGGGGGATATGAGCAGTTCTTC. Translation gives CASSLTGAGGYEQFF.

Comments on this clonotype: A junction end diverges from the germline sequence, so it may reflect a read error. V usage is TRBV6-1 and J usage is TRBJ2-3; no reliable D call. The V gene's germline CDR1 is MNHNS and CDR2 SASEGT. The CDR3 contains 14 residues. CDR3 residues: CVSSELAQPRSQYF. The DNA of the CDR3 is TGTGTCAGCAGTGAATTGGCCCAACCCCGGTCGCAGTATTTT.

The J gene is TRBJ2-5, the V gene TRBV6-2 or TRBV6-3, with a possible D match to TRBD2 (5 bases). The CDR3 runs 12 residues. V gave up 7 bases and J gave up 5 bases, with 11 bases separating them. Germline CDR1 MNHEY, CDR2 SVGEGT. The CDR3 DNA reads as TGTGCCAGCACGGACTGGCATGAGACCCAGTACTTC. Amino acid sequence: CASTDWHETQYF.

On this clonotype itself: Likely a read error: the CDR3 ends without its conserved phenylalanine or tryptophan. This chain uses TRBV14 with TRBJ2-1; 14 positions match TRBD2. V lost 3 bases and J lost 6; bases outside the gene matches: 16. Per germline, CDR1 SGHDN and CDR2 FVKESK. CDR3 length equals 20 residues. The DNA for the CDR3 is TGTGCCAGCAGCCACCTACCTGGGACTAGCGGGAGTCGCCCCTCCAATGAGCAGTTCATC. It translates to CASSHLPGTSGSRPSNEQFI.